A single sample gave rise to the 3 T cell receptor beta chains below, sequenced in a study of shared T cell receptors in the human thymus (dated by TCRdb to about 2021). Library preparation used the immunoSEQ multiplex PCR assay. As stored in TCRdb, this immuneACCESS dataset retains in-frame rearrangements with V and J assigned. A fraction of the clones does not appear; measured against another copy, unresolved V genes explain less than half of the discrepancy, and the remainder lacks a known reason. The sample table holds over 350,000 clones, of which 85% to 95% were seen once. The top ten hold approximately 0.02% of the sample. Sequencing was done on a sample of thymocytes. These receptors originate from a human donor.

In DNA form, the CDR3 reads TGTGCCAGCAGCCGACAGTCCGGGGACTCTGGGGCCAACGTCCTGACTTTC. As protein: CASSRQSGDSGANVLTF. The rearrangement links TRBV14 to TRBJ2-6; D tentatively fits TRBD1 or TRBD2 (5 bases each). CDR3 length: 17 residues. Trimming shortened V by 4 bases and J by 0 bases, and 13 bases separated the two germline ends. The germline V gene encodes CDR1 SGHDN and CDR2 FVKESK.

CDR3 nucleotide sequence: TGTGCCAGCTCACCACCTGGACCCAGATACAATGAGCAGTTCTTC. This translates into CASSPPGPRYNEQFF. The chain links TRBV18 to TRBJ2-1; D remains ambiguous. This CDR3 region has 15 residues. Trimming left V 0 bases short and J 4 bases short, with 10 bases between. Germline V gene lookup returns CDR1 KGHSH and CDR2 LQKENI.

V and J are TRBV19 and TRBJ1-1; a possible D gene is TRBD1 (5 bases). Between the trimmed V and J ends, which lost 0 bases and 3 bases, there was a span of 11 bases. CDR3 size: 15 residues. Per the germline V gene, CDR1 is LNHDA and CDR2 is SQIVND (reference sequence). CDR3 region: CASSIDWGEDTEAFF. CDR3 nucleotide sequence: TGTGCCAGTAGTATAGATTGGGGGGAAGACACTGAAGCTTTCTTT. Variable domain in full (rest from reference TRBV19 and TRBJ1-1): DGGITQSPKYLFRKEGQNVTLSCEQNLNHDAMYWYRQDPGQGLRLIYYSQIVNDFQKGDIAEGYSVSREKKESFPLTVTSAQKNPTAFYLCASSIDWGEDTEAFFGQGTRLTVV.